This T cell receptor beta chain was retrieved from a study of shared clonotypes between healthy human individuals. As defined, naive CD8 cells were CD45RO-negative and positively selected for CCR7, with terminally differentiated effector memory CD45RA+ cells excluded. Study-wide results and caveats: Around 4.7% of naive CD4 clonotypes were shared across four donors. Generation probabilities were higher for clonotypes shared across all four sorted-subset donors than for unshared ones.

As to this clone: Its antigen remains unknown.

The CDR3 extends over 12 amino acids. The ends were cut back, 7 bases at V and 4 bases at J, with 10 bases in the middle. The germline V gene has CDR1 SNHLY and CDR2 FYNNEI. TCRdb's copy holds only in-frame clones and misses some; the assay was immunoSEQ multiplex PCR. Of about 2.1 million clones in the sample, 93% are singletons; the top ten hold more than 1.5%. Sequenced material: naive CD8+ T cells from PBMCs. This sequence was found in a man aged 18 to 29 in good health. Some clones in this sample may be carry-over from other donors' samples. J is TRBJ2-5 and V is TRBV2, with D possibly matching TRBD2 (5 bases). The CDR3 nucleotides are TGTGCCAGCAACCCAGGAGGAGAGACCCAGTACTTC. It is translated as CASNPGGETQYF.